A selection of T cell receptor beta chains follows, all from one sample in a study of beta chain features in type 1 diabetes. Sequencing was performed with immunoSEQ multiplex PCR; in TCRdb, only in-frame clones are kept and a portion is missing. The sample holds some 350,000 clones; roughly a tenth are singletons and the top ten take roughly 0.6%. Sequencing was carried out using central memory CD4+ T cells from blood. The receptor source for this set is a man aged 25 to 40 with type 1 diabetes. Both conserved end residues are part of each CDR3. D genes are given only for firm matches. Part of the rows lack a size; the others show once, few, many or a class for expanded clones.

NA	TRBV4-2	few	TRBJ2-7	CASSLDRTYSYEQYF	TGTGCCAGCAGTCTCGACAGAACCTATTCCTACGAGCAGTACTTC
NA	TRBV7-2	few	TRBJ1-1	CASSRLGYTEAFF	TGTGCCAGCAGCCGTTTGGGGTACACTGAAGCTTTCTTT
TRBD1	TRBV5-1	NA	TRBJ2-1	CASSLGDRDINEQFF	TGCGCCAGCAGCTTGGGGGACAGGGACATCAATGAGCAGTTCTTC
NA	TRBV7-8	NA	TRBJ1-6	CASSRGTQRSPLHF	TGTGCCAGCAGCCGAGGGACGCAAAGGTCACCCCTCCACTTT
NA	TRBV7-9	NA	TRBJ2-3	CASSLDGGRGDTQYF	TGTGCCAGCAGCTTAGACGGGGGCAGAGGGGATACGCAGTATTTT
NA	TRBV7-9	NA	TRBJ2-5	CASSRNTIETQYF	TGTGCCAGCAGCCGGAACACGATAGAGACCCAGTACTTC
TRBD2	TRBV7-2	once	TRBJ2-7	CASRRGLAGPSYEQYF	TGTGCCAGCAGACGGGGACTAGCGGGCCCCTCCTACGAGCAGTACTTC
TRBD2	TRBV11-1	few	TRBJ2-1	CASSPGVAGVYNEQFF	TGTGCCAGCAGCCCCGGAGTAGCGGGAGTGTACAATGAGCAGTTCTTC
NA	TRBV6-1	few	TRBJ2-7	CASNLAVRSYEQYF	TGTGCCAGCAATTTAGCGGTACGCTCCTACGAGCAGTACTTC
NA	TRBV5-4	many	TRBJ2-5	CASSLPGGQETQYF	TGTGCCAGCAGCTTGCCGGGGGGACAGGAGACCCAGTACTTC
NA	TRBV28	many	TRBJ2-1	CASSPQSGSYNEQFF	TGTGCCAGCAGTCCTCAGAGCGGGTCCTACAATGAGCAGTTCTTC
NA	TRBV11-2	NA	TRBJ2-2	CASSFLRGAAATGELFF	TGTGCCAGCAGCTTTTTACGGGGGGCAGCGGCCACCGGGGAGCTGTTTTTT
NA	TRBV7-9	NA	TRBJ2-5	CASSLASETQYF	TGTGCCAGCAGCTTAGCCTCTGAGACCCAGTACTTC
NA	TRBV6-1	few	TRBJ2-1	CASSEPGYNEQFF	TGTGCCAGCAGTGAACCCGGGTACAATGAGCAGTTCTTC
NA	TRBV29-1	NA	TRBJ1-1	CSVGGLGGNTEAFF	TGCAGCGTTGGGGGGCTTGGGGGAAACACTGAAGCTTTCTTT
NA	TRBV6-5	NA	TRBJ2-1	CAISSLLNNEQFF	TGTGCCATCAGTAGTCTACTGAACAATGAGCAGTTCTTC
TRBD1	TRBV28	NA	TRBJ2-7	CASSPMGQGVAYEQYF	TGTGCCAGCAGCCCCATGGGACAGGGGGTCGCCTACGAGCAGTACTTC
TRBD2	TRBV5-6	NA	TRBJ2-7	CASRGRVGEQYF	TGTGCCAGCAGGGGGAGGGTTGGCGAGCAGTACTTC
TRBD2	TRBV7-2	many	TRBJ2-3	CASSPGLAGGADTQYF	TGTGCCAGCAGCCCGGGACTAGCGGGAGGGGCAGATACGCAGTATTTT
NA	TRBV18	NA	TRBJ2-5	CASSPGTRRETQYF	TGTGCCAGCTCACCAGGAACCCGCCGGGAGACCCAGTACTTC
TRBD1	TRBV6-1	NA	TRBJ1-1	CASSEQGDGEAFF	TGTGCCAGCAGTGAACAGGGGGATGGTGAAGCTTTCTTT
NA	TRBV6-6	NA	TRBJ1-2	CASSYLRDGDYGYTF	TGTGCCAGCAGTTACCTCCGGGACGGAGATTATGGCTACACCTTC
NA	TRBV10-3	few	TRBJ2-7	CAISRDGSYEQYF	TGTGCCATCAGCCGAGACGGTTCCTACGAGCAGTACTTC
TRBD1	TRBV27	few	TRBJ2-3	CASSVHRGTDTQYF	TGTGCCAGCAGTGTGCACAGGGGGACAGATACGCAGTATTTT
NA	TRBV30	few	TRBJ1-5	CAWSGRTDQPQHF	TGTGCCTGGAGTGGAAGGACCGATCAGCCCCAGCATTTT
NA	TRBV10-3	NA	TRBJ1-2	CAISDPQGFGGYTF	TGTGCCATCAGTGATCCGCAGGGGTTTGGGGGCTACACCTTC
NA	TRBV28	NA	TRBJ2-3	CASSLFRDLSADTQYF	TGTGCCAGCAGTTTATTCCGGGACCTCAGCGCAGATACGCAGTATTTT
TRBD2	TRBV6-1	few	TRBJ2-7	CASSGTGTSGRYYEQYF	TGTGCCAGCAGTGGAACCGGGACTAGCGGGAGGTACTACGAGCAGTACTTC
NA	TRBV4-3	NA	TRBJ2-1	CASSQDVSHAYNEQFF	TGCGCCAGCAGCCAAGATGTGTCACACGCGTACAATGAGCAGTTCTTC
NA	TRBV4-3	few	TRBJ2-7	CASSQDPRGGAGGEQYF	TGCGCCAGCAGCCAAGACCCTAGAGGGGGAGCCGGTGGCGAGCAGTACTTC
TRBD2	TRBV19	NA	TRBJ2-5	CASSMGLAGVRGETQYF	TGTGCCAGTAGTATGGGACTAGCGGGAGTTCGGGGAGAGACCCAGTACTTC
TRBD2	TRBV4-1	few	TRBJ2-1	CASSQDRSGRTSSYNEQFF	TGCGCCAGCAGCCAAGATCGTAGCGGGAGAACGAGCTCCTACAATGAGCAGTTCTTC
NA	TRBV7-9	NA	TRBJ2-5	CASSSDRGVKETQYF	TGTGCCAGCAGCTCCGACAGAGGGGTCAAAGAGACCCAGTACTTC
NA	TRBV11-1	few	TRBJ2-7	CASRFVDEGEQYF	TGTGCCAGCAGATTCGTGGACGAGGGGGAGCAGTACTTC
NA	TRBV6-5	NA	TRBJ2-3	CASRGTRGHTDTQYF	TGTGCCAGCAGGGGGACAAGGGGACACACAGATACGCAGTATTTT
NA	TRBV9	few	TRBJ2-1	CASSGRDGNEQFF	TGTGCCAGCAGCGGGAGGGACGGCAATGAGCAGTTCTTC
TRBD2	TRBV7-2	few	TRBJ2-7	CASRLAGNPYEQYF	TGTGCCAGCCGCCTAGCGGGGAATCCCTACGAGCAGTACTTC
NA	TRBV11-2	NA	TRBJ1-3	CASSSGGGTGNTIYF	TGTGCCAGCAGCTCCGGAGGGGGAACTGGAAACACCATATATTTT
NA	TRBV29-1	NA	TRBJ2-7	CSVVERGFLGREMGEQYF	TGCAGCGTTGTAGAGAGGGGATTTCTAGGACGGGAGATGGGAGAGCAGTACTTC
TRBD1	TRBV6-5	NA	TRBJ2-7	CASSLSGTGADEQYF	TGTGCCAGCAGTTTATCCGGGACAGGAGCTGACGAGCAGTACTTC
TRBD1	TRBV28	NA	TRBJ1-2	CASSFETGASYGYTF	TGTGCCAGCAGTTTCGAGACAGGGGCGTCCTATGGCTACACCTTC
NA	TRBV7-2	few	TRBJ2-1	CASSPAAYNEQFF	TGTGCCAGCAGCCCTGCTGCCTACAATGAGCAGTTCTTC